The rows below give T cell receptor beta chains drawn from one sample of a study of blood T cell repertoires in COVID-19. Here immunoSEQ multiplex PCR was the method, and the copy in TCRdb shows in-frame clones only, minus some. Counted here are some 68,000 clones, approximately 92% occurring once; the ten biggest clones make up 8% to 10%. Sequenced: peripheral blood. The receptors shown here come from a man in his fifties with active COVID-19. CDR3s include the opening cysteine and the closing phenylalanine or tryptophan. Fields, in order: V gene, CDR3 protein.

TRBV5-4 CASSLRDKYNEQFF
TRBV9 CASSVDPEILSYEQYF
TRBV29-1 CSAGGQGQGEKLFF
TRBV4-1 CASSQGLVGGGNTIYF
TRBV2 CASSGGLEYGDEQFF
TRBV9 CASNNRGDGYTF
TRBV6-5 CASTLWAGETNEQFF
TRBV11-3 CASSFSGGVDEQFF
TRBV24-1 CATSDGGTDTQYF
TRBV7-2 CASSRTLAGGSGPQQYF
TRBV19 CASSRSPPEGGYNEQFF
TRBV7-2 CASSPWTSGGGEQFF
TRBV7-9 CASSPDPRGHRMNTEAFF
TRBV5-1 CASSLGGEDEQFF
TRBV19 CASSTTDRDPLYF
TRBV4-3 CASSQDMTGEAFF
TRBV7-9 CASSLVQGATDTQYF
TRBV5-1 CASSPDLLGGEQYF
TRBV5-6 CASSLGGDTYEQYF
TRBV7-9 CASSSGLQETQYF
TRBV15 CATSRDRDRRQETQYF
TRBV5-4 CASSWTGGGGEQYF
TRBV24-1 CATSDFRGNEQFF
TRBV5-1 CASSSDRQGRLFF
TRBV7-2 CASSLDSSYNSPLHF
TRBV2 CASSEVRGLVSVGEQFF
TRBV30 CAWSETGTGNTIYF
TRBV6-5 CASSLTSSYEQYF
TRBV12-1 CASSFAGPDNTDTQYF
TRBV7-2 CASSARQGTNYGYTF
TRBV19 CASRGSGGLGEQYF
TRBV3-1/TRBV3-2 CATAGGGGEQYF
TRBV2 CASTRQEGQPQHF
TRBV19 CASSILEGANTGELFF
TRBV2 CASSGYEQYF
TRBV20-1 CSASGQARSYEQYF
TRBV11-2 CASSSAGGATYEQYF
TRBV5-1 CASSSSGQDTEAFF
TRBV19 CASSSVDRGYNSPLHF
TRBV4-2 CASRQRRGGDTDTQYF
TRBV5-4 CASSLGTQGGSYEQYF
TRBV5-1 CASSLAGAGDLYEQYF
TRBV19 CASSIAFRSNQPQHF
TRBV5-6 CASSLDSYGYTF
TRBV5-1 CASSPTGGPTGELFF
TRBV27 CASRQGGAAGYTF
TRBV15 CATSTQQGGEQFF
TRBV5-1 CASSLVQGEQYF
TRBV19 CASSDRVNEKLFF
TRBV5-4 CASSLTSGTTGELFF
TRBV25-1 CASSEYKGTGWTGELFF
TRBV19 CASTPLGGGGNQPQHF
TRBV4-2 CASSSTSGGARETQYF
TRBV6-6 CASRAGTGGGYGYTF
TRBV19 CASSITPFRGLAYNEQFF
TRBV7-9 CASSSDSSYEQYF
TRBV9 CASSETGSTDTQYF
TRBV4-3 CASSLGKSSSGANVLTF